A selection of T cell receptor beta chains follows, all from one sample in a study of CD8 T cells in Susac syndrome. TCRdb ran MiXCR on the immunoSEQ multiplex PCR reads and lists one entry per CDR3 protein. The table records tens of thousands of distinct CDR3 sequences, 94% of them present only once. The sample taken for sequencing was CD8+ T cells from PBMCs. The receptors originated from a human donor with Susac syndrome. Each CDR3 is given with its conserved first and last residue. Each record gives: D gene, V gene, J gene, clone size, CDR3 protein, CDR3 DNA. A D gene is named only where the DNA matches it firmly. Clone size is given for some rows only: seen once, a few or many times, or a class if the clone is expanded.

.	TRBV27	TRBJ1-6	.	CASSLSQGGYSPLHF	TGTGCCAGCAGTTTATCCCAGGGCGGTTATTCACCCCTCCACTTT
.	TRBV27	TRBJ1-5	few	CASRDGSNQPQHF	TGTGCCAGCAGGGACGGTTCTAATCAGCCCCAGCATTTT
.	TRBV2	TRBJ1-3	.	CASSEFLGSGNTIYF	TGTGCCAGCAGTGAATTTCTGGGCTCTGGAAACACCATATATTTT
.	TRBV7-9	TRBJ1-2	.	CASSPGQILDGYTF	TGTGCCAGCAGCCCAGGACAGATTCTTGATGGCTACACCTTC
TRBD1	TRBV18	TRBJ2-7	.	CASSRGTGTHEQYF	TGTGCCAGCTCTCGAGGGACAGGGACCCACGAGCAGTACTTC
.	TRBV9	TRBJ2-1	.	CASSVRQAPVDEQFF	TGTGCCAGCAGCGTAAGACAGGCACCCGTTGATGAGCAGTTCTTC
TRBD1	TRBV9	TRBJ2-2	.	CASSYPGGSGELFF	TGTGCCAGCAGCTACCCAGGGGGCTCCGGGGAGCTGTTTTTT
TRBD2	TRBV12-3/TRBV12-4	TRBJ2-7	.	CASSLSGGDSYEQYF	TGTGCCAGCAGTCTTAGCGGGGGTGACTCCTACGAGCAGTACTTC
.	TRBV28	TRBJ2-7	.	CASSLWSRAPSYEQYF	TGTGCCAGCAGTTTATGGAGTCGAGCGCCTTCCTACGAGCAGTACTTC
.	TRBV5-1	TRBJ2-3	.	CASSLYVAFTDTQYF	TGCGCCAGCAGCCTTTATGTCGCATTCACAGATACGCAGTATTTT
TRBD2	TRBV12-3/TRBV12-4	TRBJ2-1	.	CASSPSLAQEQFF	TGTGCCAGCAGTCCGTCACTAGCGCAAGAGCAGTTCTTC
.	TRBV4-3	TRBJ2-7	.	CASSQGTGLEGEQYF	TGCGCCAGCAGCCAAGGGACCGGGCTTGAAGGGGAGCAGTACTTC
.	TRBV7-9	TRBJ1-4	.	CASALGATNEKLFF	TGTGCCAGCGCCCTGGGGGCAACTAATGAAAAACTGTTTTTT
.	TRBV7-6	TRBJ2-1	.	CASRMTGSSSYNEQFF	TGTGCCAGCAGAATGACAGGTTCAAGCTCCTACAATGAGCAGTTCTTC
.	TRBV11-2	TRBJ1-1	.	CASSPLMNTEAFF	TGTGCCAGCAGCCCCCTCATGAACACTGAAGCTTTCTTT
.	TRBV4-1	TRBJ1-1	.	CASSQDSGNTEAFF	TGCGCCAGCAGCCAAGATTCGGGGAACACTGAAGCTTTCTTT
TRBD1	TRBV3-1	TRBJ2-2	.	CASSRDRGNTGELFF	TGTGCCAGCAGCCGGGACAGGGGGAACACCGGGGAGCTGTTTTTT
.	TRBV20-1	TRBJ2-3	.	CSARSLLQQNTDTQYF	TGCAGTGCTAGATCCCTCCTGCAACAAAACACAGATACGCAGTATTTT
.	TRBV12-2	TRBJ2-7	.	CASRLESSGFEHEQYF	TGTGCAAGTCGCTTAGAGTCTAGCGGTTTCGAGCACGAGCAGTACTTC
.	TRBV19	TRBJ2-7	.	CASSIDVTYEQYF	TGTGCCAGTAGTATAGACGTAACCTACGAGCAGTACTTC
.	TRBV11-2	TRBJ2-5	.	CASSPRTRSQETQYF	TGTGCCAGCAGCCCTAGAACGAGGAGTCAAGAGACCCAGTACTTC
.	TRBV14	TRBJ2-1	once	CASSYTGNDEQFF	TGTGCCAGCAGCTACACAGGGAACGATGAGCAGTTCTTC
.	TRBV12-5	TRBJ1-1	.	CASGLGRDRAFF	TGTGCTAGTGGTTTGGGCAGGGATCGGGCTTTCTTT
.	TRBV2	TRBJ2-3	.	CASSDRGLDTQYF	TGTGCCAGCAGTGATCGGGGGTTAGATACGCAGTATTTT
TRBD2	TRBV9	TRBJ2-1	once	CASSAPSRSGGSYNEQFF	TGTGCCAGCAGCGCCCCTAGTCGGAGCGGGGGTTCCTACAATGAGCAGTTCTTC
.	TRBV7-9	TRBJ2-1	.	CASSLDGEQFF	TGTGCCAGCAGCTTAGACGGTGAGCAGTTCTTC
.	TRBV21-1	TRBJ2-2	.	CASSHGLAGGWTGELFF	TGTGCCAGCAGCCATGGACTAGCGGGGGGGTGGACCGGGGAGCTGTTTTTT
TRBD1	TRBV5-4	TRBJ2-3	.	CASSPTGTDGTDTQYF	TGTGCCAGCAGCCCTACCGGGACAGACGGCACAGATACGCAGTATTTT
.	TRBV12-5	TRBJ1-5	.	CASGLAEQGNQPQHF	TGTGCTAGTGGTTTGGCCGAGCAAGGCAATCAGCCCCAGCATTTT
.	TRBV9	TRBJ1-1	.	CASSGGGGTEAFF	TGTGCCAGCAGCGGAGGGGGAGGTACTGAAGCTTTCTTT
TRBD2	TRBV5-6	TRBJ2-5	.	CASSVTSGGSAETQYF	TGTGCCAGCAGCGTGACTAGCGGGGGCTCCGCGGAGACCCAGTACTTC
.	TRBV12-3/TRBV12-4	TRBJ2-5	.	CASSPSAEGETQYF	TGTGCCAGCAGCCCCTCGGCGGAAGGCGAGACCCAGTACTTC